Described below is a single TCR beta chain sequence and its context. The antigen this receptor binds is unknown. No base quality values were provided; no much bigger clone lies one nucleotide off. What the time point label conveys for this sample: five sample-tagged time points from pre-transplant (day -1) to day 368 post-transplant, pooled. Thawed PBMC were stimulated with a CMV IE-1 overlapping peptide library for 12 hours, with no transport inhibitors added. After thawing, cells were rested overnight and were then stimulated in R10 medium with CD28/CD49d costimulation. The IE-1 peptide library was made up of 15-amino-acid peptides with 11-amino-acid overlaps. Each time point was barcoded with BD Single-Cell Multiplexing Kit Sample Tags, pooled, and stained with oligo-conjugated anti-CD45RA plus sorting antibodies. A BD FACSAria III was used to sort CMV-responsive CD8+CD137+ and CD4+CD154+ T cells at 4-way purity. Blood samples were drawn into EDTA vacutainers and processed by Ficoll gradient within 1-24 hours.

These data belong to a study of immune aging and cytomegalovirus after organ transplant (TCRdb year 2021). In terms of the full investigation: All transplant recipients received three-drug immunosuppression with prednisone, tacrolimus, and mycophenolate. General conclusions and limits of the study: CD57 was not measured in the sequencing data, so a conservative gene-based aging definition was used instead. A larger share of large clones was made up of TEMRA cells, and in the seven largest clones (around 1,900 cells) aged and TEMRA cells were gained while TCM cells were lost. Aged-phenotype cells increased post-transplant regardless of clone size, earlier in large clones (days 200-264) than small clones, following viremia.

Libraries came from single-cell sequencing. Sequencing used an Illumina NovaSeq 6000. For cell capture and library preparation, the team used the BD Rhapsody Targeted mRNA and AbSeq Reagent Kit in a microwell format. Libraries were prepared to cover TCR, sample tags, AbSeq, and targeted mRNA from the Human T-Cell Expression Panel plus custom TOX and TOX2 primers. Libraries were sequenced on an Illumina NovaSeq. In the authors' own workflow: The analysis covered about 10,000 cells in total, of which over 7,000 were CD8 T cells and about 4,500 were CD8 T cells with an identifiable TCR CDR3. The BD Rhapsody Targeted Analysis Pipeline, including V(D)J processing, was run on the Seven Bridges Genomics platform to process the raw data. Quality control, Sample Tag demultiplexing with Lex-BDSMK, clone identification with VDJ Explorer, and Seurat clustering were all done in SeqGeq 1.6.0. Clones making up <1% of CD8 T cells were classified as non-expanded, and clones making up >2.5% of the sample were classified as clonal expansions. TCRdb applied fastp at Q25 and MiXCR to the public reads, then kept only in-frame beta chains. Each record represents a unique CDR3 protein, reported with the most common genes and DNA among its rows. These V and J calls are TCRdb output, not the study's own analysis. The sample table lists about 21,000 distinct CDR3 sequences, 36% of them with a count of one. The ten largest clonotypes hold about 25% of the sample.

V loses 1 base, J loses 2 bases, and the germline ends lie 8 bases apart. The CDR3, from cysteine to phenylalanine, totals 14 residues. Only the CDR3 DNA stays, 42 bases, in frame from base 1. CDR1 and CDR2, per the germline V gene, are SGHTA and FQGNSA. The starting material was CMV peptide-activated CD4+ and CD8+ T cells sorted from blood, obtained at five time points, pooled. The intended sense of this specimen's cell subset or site label: sorted CD8+CD137+ and CD4+CD154+ T cells after roughly 13 h CMV IE-1 peptide stimulation. The clonotype comes from a female donor who had a heart transplant and CMV viremia. This chain is built from TRBV7-2 and TRBJ1-2, and the D gene may be TRBD1, 5 bases matching. CDR3 loop: CASSLVGGNYGYTF. The DNA reads as follows: TGTGCCAGCAGCTTAGTGGGGGGAAACTATGGCTACACCTTC.